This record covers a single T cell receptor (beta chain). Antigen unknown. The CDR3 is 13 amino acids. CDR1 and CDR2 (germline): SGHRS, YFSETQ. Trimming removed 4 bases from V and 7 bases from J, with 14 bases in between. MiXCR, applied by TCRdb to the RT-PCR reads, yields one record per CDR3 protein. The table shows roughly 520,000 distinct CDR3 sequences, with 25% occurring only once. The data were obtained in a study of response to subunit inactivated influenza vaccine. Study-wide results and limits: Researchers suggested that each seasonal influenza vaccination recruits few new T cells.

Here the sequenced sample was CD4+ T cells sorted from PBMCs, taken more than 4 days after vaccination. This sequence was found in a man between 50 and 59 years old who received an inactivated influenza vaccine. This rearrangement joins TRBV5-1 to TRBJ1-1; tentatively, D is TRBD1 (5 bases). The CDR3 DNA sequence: TGCGCCAGCAGCCCCGGGGCTACAAGTGAAGCTTTCTTT. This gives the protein CASSPGATSEAFF.